This T cell receptor (beta chain) was profiled in a study of T-cell reconstitution after alpha-beta-depleted transplantation in children. General observations from the study: From surviving recipient T cells and thymic progenitors came the high day-60 TCRbeta diversity observed in some patients. Several hundred expanded graft clones reportedly supplied alpha-beta T cells about two months after transplant. At the one-year point after transplant, T-cell counts and TCRbeta diversity were found to come mostly from T cells that had been newly produced.

This clonotype was recorded a few times. Its target is not known. Unique molecular identifiers were incorporated during preparation of the TCRbeta library. Each CDR3 protein is one row after TCRdb ran MiXCR on the PCR reads. This table has 500,000 to 650,000 distinct CDR3 sequences, around 13% appearing once. The V segment lost 1 base and the J segment 7 bases; nucleotides outside the gene matches: 7. CDR3 length: 15 residues. Germline assignment: CDR1 MDHEN and CDR2 SYDVKM. The starting material was PBMCs, mostly from graft donor cells, obtained 360 days after TCRalphabeta/CD19-depleted stem cell transplant. The chain uses TRBV28 and TRBJ1-5; 7 nucleotides line up with TRBD1. The receptor was derived from a male patient under 18 who had a stem cell transplant for acute myeloid leukemia, so the T cells may come from the graft donor. In DNA, the CDR3 is TGTGCCAGCAGTTTATTTAGGGGGCTAGGACAGCCCCAGCATTTT. Amino acids: CASSLFRGLGQPQHF.